These 25 T cell receptor beta chains came from one sample sequenced in a study of CD8 T cells in ankylosing spondylitis. TCRdb itself ran the 5' RACE reads through MiXCR, one entry per CDR3 protein. Seen here are 160,000 or so distinct CDR3 sequences, 9.8% observed once, and the top ten hold less than 15%. Sequencing was carried out using blood, either unsorted or a sorted T cell fraction (not recorded which). The source of these receptors is a female donor with ankylosing spondylitis or in good health (not recorded which).

This clonotype was recorded a few times. The rearrangement links TRBV28 to TRBJ2-7; maybe TRBD2 (7 bases). Germline V gene sequence: CDR1 MDHEN, CDR2 SYDVKM. The CDR3 extends over 17 amino acids. Trimming stripped 3 bases from V and 2 bases from J, with 20 bases between. The CDR3 is CASSLDQRGHPPYEQYF. As DNA, the CDR3 is TGTGCCAGCAGTTTGGATCAGCGGGGACACCCTCCCTACGAGCAGTACTTC.

This clonotype was seen a few times. The V gene is TRBV7-6, the J gene TRBJ2-7, with 8 bases identical to TRBD1. There are 14 residues in the CDR3. The germline V gene has CDR1 SGHVS and CDR2 FNYEAQ. V lost 4 bases, J lost 5 bases, and 7 bases stayed unmatched. This chain's CDR3 is CASSSDRAMDEQYF. The CDR3 DNA reads TGTGCCAGCAGCTCGGACAGGGCTATGGACGAGCAGTACTTC.

This clonotype was recorded many times. V and J are TRBV12-3 or TRBV12-4 and TRBJ2-3; D is uncertain. V dropped 1 base and J dropped 3 bases, with 8 bases sitting between them. The CDR3 totals 14 residues. CDR3 bases: TGTGCCAGCAGTTTAGTTAAGAATACAGATACGCAGTATTTT. This codes for CASSLVKNTDTQYF.

The genes are TRBV27 and TRBJ1-1, with D possibly being TRBD1 (5 bases). Germline values: CDR1 MNHEY, CDR2 SMNVEV (reference sequence). V was clipped by 6 bases and J by 3 bases, with 11 bases between them. CDR3 length: 13 residues. The CDR3 region is CASSRQIYTEAFF. The DNA for the CDR3 is TGTGCCAGCAGCCGACAGATTTACACTGAAGCTTTCTTT.

This clonotype was seen many times. The CDR3 DNA sequence: TGCAGTGCTCCCCCTCCAGGGACCGGCTACACCTTC. Amino acid sequence: CSAPPPGTGYTF. The gene calls are TRBV20-1 and TRBJ1-2, with D perhaps matching TRBD1 (5 bases). The CDR3 covers 12 residues. Germline V CDR1 and CDR2: DFQATT, SNEGSKA (reference sequence). V lost 5 bases, J lost 8 bases, and 15 bases lay in between.

The genes are TRBV7-8 and TRBJ2-7, with 9 bases aligning to TRBD2. Germline values: CDR1 SGHVS, CDR2 FQNEAQ. CDR3 length equals 16 residues. Trimming took 5 bases from V and 7 from J; bases not matched to a gene: 15. CDR3 residues: CASSPPGREGLGEQYF. CDR3 coding DNA: TGTGCCAGCAGCCCCCCAGGGCGGGAGGGCTTGGGTGAGCAGTACTTC.

The table lists this clonotype with a few counts. The chain uses TRBV30 and TRBJ2-1; tentatively, D is TRBD2 (5 bases). The CDR3 has 14 residues. Deletions cut 2 bases from V and 3 bases from J, with 11 bases between. CDR1 and CDR2 from the germline V gene are GTSNPN and SVGIG (reference sequence). The CDR3 here is CAWSPRTDYNEQFF. CDR3 coding DNA: TGTGCCTGGAGTCCACGGACTGACTACAATGAGCAGTTCTTC.

The rearrangement joins TRBV7-8 to TRBJ2-1; 9 bases are shared with TRBD2. J was trimmed by 3 bases and V by 5 bases; bases with no gene match: 5. This CDR3 spans 15 amino acids. CDR1 and CDR2 from the germline V gene are SGHVS and FQNEAQ. Written as DNA, the CDR3 is TGTGCCAGCAGCACCATAGCGGGAGTCTACAATGAGCAGTTCTTC. Translated: CASSTIAGVYNEQFF.

The V call is TRBV3-1, the J call TRBJ2-3; D might be TRBD2 (6 bases). Trimming removed 0 bases at V and 1 base at J, with 11 bases between. This CDR3 has 16 amino acids. Germline loops: CDR1 LGHDT, CDR2 YNNKEL (reference sequence). The CDR3 DNA reads TGTGCCAGCAGCCAAGAAGCGGGCTCCCGCACAGATACGCAGTATTTT. It translates to CASSQEAGSRTDTQYF.

This clonotype was seen a few times. The chain joins TRBV20-1 to TRBJ2-7, with D tentatively TRBD1 (5 bases). Germline V gene data show CDR1 as DFQATT and CDR2 as SNEGSKA (reference sequence). This CDR3 spans 13 amino acids. The germline V and J ends were trimmed by 0 bases and 5 bases, with 11 bases remaining between them. CDR3: CSARDREKDEQYF. CDR3 nucleotide sequence: TGCAGTGCTAGAGACAGGGAAAAGGACGAGCAGTACTTC.

This clonotype has at least ten counts. The chain recombines TRBV7-2 with TRBJ2-7; TRBD2 is a possible D gene (5 bases). V gave up 5 bases and J gave up 3 bases, with 20 bases separating them. The CDR3 length is 16 residues. Germline assignment: CDR1 SGHTA and CDR2 FQGNSA. The CDR3 protein is CASSHSLDLADYEQYF. The CDR3 nucleotides read TGTGCCAGCAGCCACTCGTTGGACTTGGCTGACTACGAGCAGTACTTC.

This clonotype was counted only a few times. This chain connects TRBV7-9 to TRBJ2-1; unclear D gene. The V and J ends lost 2 bases and 10 bases respectively, with 9 bases between them. Germline V gene sequence: CDR1 SEHNR, CDR2 FQNEAQ (reference sequence). The CDR3 runs to 12 residues. In DNA, the CDR3 is TGTGCCAGCAGCTTAAGCCCGACCGAGCAGTTCTTC. This encodes CASSLSPTEQFF.

This clonotype was detected only a few times. This chain joins TRBV7-6 and TRBJ2-1, with 11 bases lining up with TRBD2. The CDR3 runs to 16 residues. V shed 3 bases and J 10 bases; nucleotides not matched to a gene: 11. Germline loops: CDR1 SGHVS, CDR2 FNYEAQ. The CDR3 nucleotides read TGTGCCAGCAGCTTGGCGGTAGCGGGAGGGCCAAAGGAGCAGTTCTTC. It translates to CASSLAVAGGPKEQFF.

A few counts support this clonotype. The chain is built from TRBV6-5 and TRBJ2-5; D remains unclear. This CDR3 contains 13 residues. V was pared by 2 bases and J by 3 bases, with 7 bases between. Germline V CDR1 and CDR2: MNHEY, SVGAGI. In nucleotides, the CDR3 is TGTGCCAGCAGTTACCGACCAAAAGAGACCCAGTACTTC. The encoded protein is CASSYRPKETQYF.

This clonotype showed up just a few times. The chain recombines TRBV27 with TRBJ1-2; 12 bases are a match to TRBD1. CDR1 and CDR2 (germline): MNHEY, SMNVEV (reference sequence). This CDR3 is built from 15 residues. V lost 5 bases, J lost 4 bases, and 5 bases stayed unmatched. The CDR3 coding sequence is TGTGCCAGCAGTCCGGGACAGGGGGCCATCTATGGCTACACCTTC. This translates into CASSPGQGAIYGYTF.

The chain combines TRBV6-2 or TRBV6-3 with TRBJ2-3, with TRBD2 matching 12 bases. Looked up from germline, CDR1 is MNHEY and CDR2 is SVGEGT. V was clipped by 4 bases and J by 2 bases; unmatched bases: 10. The CDR3 runs 18 residues. The CDR3: CASSSRTSGKGTTDTQYF. CDR3 DNA sequence: TGTGCCAGCAGTTCCAGGACTAGCGGGAAGGGAACCACAGATACGCAGTATTTT.

This clonotype was counted a few times. J is TRBJ1-1 and V is TRBV10-3; D unresolved. The CDR3 has 13 residues. Trimming pared 4 bases from V and 3 bases from J, leaving 9 bases between. CDR1 ENHRY and CDR2 SYGVKD come from the germline V gene. The CDR3, as DNA: TGTGCCATCAGTGTTACAAAGGACACTGAAGCTTTCTTT. Amino acids: CAISVTKDTEAFF.

This clonotype turned up a few times. The junction departs from the called germline gene at one end, perhaps through a read error. The rearrangement joins TRBV5-6 to TRBJ2-6; maybe TRBD2 (5 bases). The germline gives CDR1 SGHDT, CDR2 YYEEEE. There are 18 residues in the CDR3. CDR3 residues: CASSLPGSLVPGTNVLTF. The CDR3 DNA follows: TGTGCCAGCAGCTTACCGGGGAGCTTGGTCCCTGGGACCAACGTCCTGACTTTC.

The V call is TRBV5-1, the J call TRBJ1-6; possibly TRBD1 for D (5 bases). Trimming took 5 bases from V and 5 from J, leaving 20 bases between them. Germline CDR1 is SGHRS and CDR2 is YFSETQ. The CDR3 runs to 17 residues. The DNA for the CDR3 is TGCGCCAGCAGGTCGGGGGGTGCGGCAGGGAATAATTCACCCCTCCACTTT. Translation gives CASRSGGAAGNNSPLHF. Based on the CDR3 plus reference TRBV5-1 and TRBJ1-6, the full variable domain is KAGVTQTPRYLIKTRGQQVTLSCSPISGHRSVSWYQQTPGQGLQFLFEYFSETQRNKGNFPGRFSGRQFSNSRSEMNVSTLELGDSALYLCASRSGGAAGNNSPLHFGNGTRLTVT.

This clonotype was observed many times. CDR3 nucleotides: TGCGCCAGCATGAGGACAGGGGACCCCGGGGAGCTGTTTTTT. It is translated as CASMRTGDPGELFF. The rearrangement links TRBV10-2 to TRBJ2-2; 9 bases agree with TRBD1. V shed 7 bases and J 6 bases; nucleotides not matched to a gene: 6. The germline V gene has CDR1 WSHSY and CDR2 SAAADI. The CDR3 consists of 14 residues.

This clonotype is a singleton in its sample. This chain joins TRBV18 and TRBJ2-7; 9 nucleotides line up with TRBD2. The germline V gene encodes CDR1 KGHSH and CDR2 LQKENI. Germline trimming cut 0 bases from V and 2 bases from J; bases unmatched to any gene: 5. This CDR3 contains 16 residues. The CDR3 DNA is TGTGCCAGCTCACCACCTCCAGCGGGAGGACCCTACGAGCAGTACTTC. Protein: CASSPPPAGGPYEQYF.

V gene TRBV27 combines with J gene TRBJ1-2; weak D call: TRBD1 (5 bases). The CDR3 has 13 amino acids. Trimming removed 5 bases from V and 6 bases from J, with 13 bases in between. The germline V gene encodes CDR1 MNHEY and CDR2 SMNVEV (reference sequence). CDR3 nucleotides: TGTGCCAGCAGTGAGTTGGGGGAGGATGGCTACACCTTC. This gives the protein CASSELGEDGYTF.

The genes are TRBV9 and TRBJ2-1; 9 nucleotides agree with TRBD2. The germline V gene has CDR1 SGDLS and CDR2 YYNGEE. Unmatched junction bases numbered 6, after V lost 0 bases and J lost 2 bases. The CDR3 runs to 17 residues. DNA of the CDR3: TGTGCCAGCAGCGTAGCTGGGCGGGAGGGTACCTACAATGAGCAGTTCTTC. Translation: CASSVAGREGTYNEQFF.

Only one count was recorded for this clonotype. V and J are TRBV7-9 and TRBJ2-7; D unclear. The CDR3 has 14 residues. The germline V gene has CDR1 SEHNR and CDR2 FQNEAQ (reference sequence). V lost 5 bases and J 2 bases, leaving 13 bases between the germline ends. This CDR3 reads CASSGRYSAYEQYF. The CDR3 DNA reads TGTGCCAGCAGCGGGCGTTATTCAGCCTACGAGCAGTACTTC.

In this sample, this clonotype turned up a few times. The V gene is TRBV20-1, the J gene TRBJ2-4; D is possibly TRBD1 or TRBD2 (6 bases each). The ends were cut back, 5 bases at V and 1 base at J, with 12 bases in the middle. Germline V gene data show CDR1 as DFQATT and CDR2 as SNEGSKA (reference sequence). The length of the CDR3 is 14 residues. The CDR3 reads CSAPGAGAKNIQYF. The CDR3 DNA reads TGCAGTGCTCCGGGGGCTGGGGCCAAAAACATTCAGTACTTC.